The present T cell receptor beta chain was sequenced within a study of T-cell reconstitution after alpha-beta-depleted transplantation in children. The table lists this clonotype with many counts. The CDR3 consists of 14 residues. CDR1 and CDR2 (germline): KGHSH, LQKENI. The V gene end was trimmed by 5 bases and the J gene end by 5 bases; junction bases not matched to a gene: 6. A TCRbeta library incorporating unique molecular identifiers was prepared. MiXCR, run by TCRdb on the PCR reads, gives a single entry per CDR3 protein. The sample lists just under 150,000 distinct CDR3 sequences; around 8.5% were seen once.

The receptor was derived from a female patient aged 2 to 10 who had a stem cell transplant for congenital amegakaryocytic thrombocytopenia, so the T cells may come from the graft donor. The V gene is TRBV18, the J gene TRBJ2-5; TRBD2 aligns across 9 bases. The sample here was PBMCs, mostly from graft donor cells, taken 180 days after TCRalphabeta/CD19-depleted stem cell transplant. This CDR3 reads CASSKVAGAETQYF. CDR3 coding DNA: TGTGCCAGCTCAAAGGTAGCGGGAGCGGAGACCCAGTACTTC.